These T cell receptor beta chains were read from a single sample in a study of control samples from healthy donors and cancer patients. The data were produced by immunoSEQ multiplex PCR, yet TCRdb's version contains in-frame clones alone and is incomplete. The repertoire includes about 58,000 clones, approximately 89% of them detected once, and roughly an eighth sits in the top ten. Sequenced sample: PBMCs. The receptors come from a woman aged 55 to 70 with lung cancer. Each CDR3 is given with its conserved first and last residue. The D gene is left open where the match is weak. Size values are once, few and many counts, or a class for expanded clones, and some rows have none.

NA NA TRBJ2-5 TRBV25-1 TGTGCCAGCTCCCTCAGGGGAGAGACCCAGTACTTC CASSLRGETQYF
NA TRBD1 TRBJ2-1 TRBV12-5 TGTGCTAGTGGTGGACAGGGAATCTCCTACAATGAGCAGTTCTTC CASGGQGISYNEQFF
NA NA TRBJ1-5 TRBV6-1 TGTGCCAGCAGTGAAGCAGGAGGGAGGCATCAGCCCCAGCATTTT CASSEAGGRHQPQHF
NA NA TRBJ2-7 TRBV11-2 TGTGCCAGCAGCTTCCGCAGGGGGGGTTACGAGCAGTACTTC CASSFRRGGYEQYF
once NA TRBJ2-7 TRBV3-1/TRBV3-2 TGTGCCAGCAGCCAAGATTTACCAGGGGCGGCGATCTACGAGCAGTACTTC CASSQDLPGAAIYEQYF
once TRBD1 TRBJ1-2 TRBV5-1 TGCGCCAGCAGCTTGGCCGGACAGGGACCCTATGGCTACACCTTC CASSLAGQGPYGYTF
NA NA TRBJ1-3 TRBV29-1 TGCAGCGTCGAGAGCTCTGGAAACACCATATATTTT CSVESSGNTIYF
NA NA TRBJ1-6 TRBV6-6 TGTGCCAGCAGTCTAATAACACCCGGGCAGGGTAACAATTCACCCCTCCACTTT CASSLITPGQGNNSPLHF
NA TRBD1 TRBJ1-2 TRBV18 TGTGCCAGCTCCCCGGTCCAGGGACAGGGCGACTATGGCTACACCTTC CASSPVQGQGDYGYTF
NA NA TRBJ1-4 TRBV5-4 TGTGCCAGCAGCGTCGACGGAGATAATGAAAAACTGTTTTTT CASSVDGDNEKLFF
NA NA TRBJ1-6 TRBV28 TGTGCCAGCAGGGGAACAGACACCAGCTCCTATAATTCACCCCTCCACTTT CASRGTDTSSYNSPLHF
NA NA TRBJ1-2 TRBV3-1/TRBV3-2 TGTGCCAGCAGCCAAGAAAGACTTACCGGCTACACCTTC CASSQERLTGYTF
NA NA TRBJ2-1 TRBV5-1 TGCGCCAGCAGCTTGGTGGCTAACTCGGGCAATGAGCAGTTCTTC CASSLVANSGNEQFF
NA NA TRBJ1-1 TRBV27 TGTGCCAGCAGTTTATACGTCGGAAACACTGAAGCTTTCTTT CASSLYVGNTEAFF
NA NA TRBJ1-1 TRBV7-9 TGTGCCAGCAGCTTTAAGGTGAACACTGAAGCTTTCTTT CASSFKVNTEAFF
once TRBD2 TRBJ2-5 TRBV27 TGTGCCAGCAGTTCCTACTCCGGGACTAGCGGGGGGGCCGGCGAGACCCAGTACTTC CASSSYSGTSGGAGETQYF
NA TRBD1 TRBJ1-1 TRBV12-5 TGTGCTAGTGGTTTGGGCGGGACAGTGAACACTGAAGCTTTCTTT CASGLGGTVNTEAFF
NA TRBD1 TRBJ2-2 TRBV2 TGTGCCAGCACTTGGACAGGGGGCTCCGCGAACACCGGGGAGCTGTTTTTT CASTWTGGSANTGELFF
NA TRBD2 TRBJ2-5 TRBV5-1 TGCGCCAGCAGCGGCGGACGGACTAGCGGTGGGGAGACCCAGTACTTC CASSGGRTSGGETQYF
NA NA TRBJ2-1 TRBV6-6 TGTGCCAGCAGCTGGAACCTAGATTTAAACGACAATGAGCAGTTCTTC CASSWNLDLNDNEQFF
NA NA TRBJ1-2 TRBV18 TGTGCCAGCTCACCCCGAGGAGGGGATGGCTACACCTTC CASSPRGGDGYTF
NA NA TRBJ1-2 TRBV10-1 TGCGCCAGCAGTCAACAGGGTCCCTATGGCTACACCTTC CASSQQGPYGYTF
NA TRBD1 TRBJ1-1 TRBV25-1 TGTGCCAGCAGGCGGGACAGTCGTAACATGAACACTGAAGCTTTCTTT CASRRDSRNMNTEAFF
NA NA TRBJ2-1 TRBV11-2 TGTGCCAGCAGCTTAATAAGGGGGGGCCCGAATGAGCAGTTCTTC CASSLIRGGPNEQFF
NA NA TRBJ1-1 TRBV29-1 TGCAGCGTTGATAGCAGTTACACTGAAGCTTTCTTT CSVDSSYTEAFF
NA NA TRBJ2-7 TRBV3-1/TRBV3-2 TGTGCCAGCAGCCAAGTGGCGACACAAATATCCTACGAGCAGTACTTC CASSQVATQISYEQYF
NA NA TRBJ2-7 TRBV3-1/TRBV3-2 TGTGCCAGCAGCCAAGTTCCCAGCTCCTACGAGCAGTACTTC CASSQVPSSYEQYF
NA NA TRBJ1-2 TRBV5-4 TGTGCCAGCAGCTTGGACAGGTCTGACGGCTACACCTTC CASSLDRSDGYTF
NA NA TRBJ2-7 TRBV18 TGTGCCAGCTCACTCGGACATCCCTACGAGCAGTACTTC CASSLGHPYEQYF
NA NA TRBJ2-3 TRBV6-5 TGTGCCAGCAGAAACAGCGGCTACACAGATACGCAGTATTTT CASRNSGYTDTQYF
NA NA TRBJ1-2 TRBV4-1 TGCGCCAGCAGCCAACCAGGGGTTAGCTATGGCTACACCTTC CASSQPGVSYGYTF
NA NA TRBJ1-1 TRBV27 TGTGCCAGCAGTTTGAGTGTCACCATGAACACTGAAGCTTTCTTT CASSLSVTMNTEAFF
NA TRBD1 TRBJ1-6 TRBV11-1 TGTGCCAGCAGCTTACGGGGACAGAATTCACCCCTCCACTTT CASSLRGQNSPLHF
NA NA TRBJ1-2 TRBV12-2 TGTGCAAGTCGCTTGTGGGCAGGGAGTGCCTATGGCTACACCTTC CASRLWAGSAYGYTF
NA TRBD2 TRBJ2-1 TRBV7-2 TGTGCCAGCAGCTTCGGGCTAGCGGTCTCCTACAATGAGCAGTTCTTC CASSFGLAVSYNEQFF
NA TRBD2 TRBJ2-1 TRBV3-1/TRBV3-2 TGTGCCAGCAGCCAATCGGGACTAGATATGAATGAGCAGTTCTTC CASSQSGLDMNEQFF
once TRBD1 TRBJ1-1 TRBV5-4 TGTGCCAGCTTTCGGGACAGGAACACTGAAGCTTTCTTT CASFRDRNTEAFF
NA NA TRBJ1-4 TRBV5-1 TGCGCCAGCAGATATATCACGGACAGCGCTAATGAAAAACTGTTTTTT CASRYITDSANEKLFF
NA TRBD1 TRBJ1-4 TRBV5-1 TGCGCCAGCAGCTTGTATTTGGGACAGGGGAGCACTAATGAAAAACTGTTTTTT CASSLYLGQGSTNEKLFF
NA NA TRBJ2-2 TRBV20-1 TGCAGTGCATGGGTCCCCGGGGAGCTGTTTTTT CSAWVPGELFF
once NA TRBJ1-6 TRBV9 TGTGCCAGCAGCGTAGCAGGTCGAGATAATTCACCCCTCCACTTT CASSVAGRDNSPLHF
once NA TRBJ1-5 TRBV21-1 TGTGCCAGCAGCAACCCAGACACGAAGTACTACAATCAGCCCCAGCATTTT CASSNPDTKYYNQPQHF